A single sample is the source of the 5 T cell receptor beta chains below, sequenced in a study of blood T cell repertoires in COVID-19. Assay: immunoSEQ multiplex PCR; the TCRdb copy retains only in-frame clones and omits some. The sample records approximately 380,000 clones, 88% being singletons. The sequencing sample was made of PBMCs or T cells enriched from blood (not recorded which). These receptors came from a woman between 18 and 29 years old who had recovered from COVID-19.

This chain uses TRBV7-2 with TRBJ1-5; D is possibly TRBD1 (6 bases). The CDR3 loop spans 17 amino acids. The germline V gene encodes CDR1 SGHTA and CDR2 FQGNSA. Trimming left V 5 bases short and J 3 bases short, with 20 bases between. The CDR3 bases are TGTGCCAGCAGCCTCAAACCCCAGGGGTTCAACAATCAGCCCCAGCATTTT. Residues: CASSLKPQGFNNQPQHF.

The gene calls are TRBV28 and TRBJ2-3; TRBD1 matches at 9 bases. The CDR3 is 14 amino acids. The germline V gene has CDR1 MDHEN and CDR2 SYDVKM. Germline trimming cut 6 bases from V and 3 bases from J; bases unmatched to any gene: 4. CDR3 protein: CASSRTGATDTQYF. The CDR3 nucleotides read TGTGCCAGCAGCCGGACAGGGGCGACAGATACGCAGTATTTT.

The chain is built from TRBV9 and TRBJ1-1; D is perhaps TRBD1 (5 bases). V was trimmed by 2 bases and J by 5 bases, leaving 10 bases between them. The germline gives CDR1 SGDLS, CDR2 YYNGEE. This CDR3 has 13 amino acids. The CDR3 DNA sequence: TGTGCCAGCAGCGTCAGGGCGGAGACTGAAGCTTTCTTT. Translating gives CASSVRAETEAFF. The variable domain in full, completed from reference TRBV9 and TRBJ1-1, reads DSGVTQTPKHLITATGQRVTLRCSPRSGDLSVYWYQQSLDQGLQFLIQYYNGEERAKGNILERFSAQQFPDLHSELNLSSLELGDSALYFCASSVRAETEAFFGQGTRLTVV.

V is TRBV6-2 or TRBV6-3 and J is TRBJ1-1, with 7 bases aligning to TRBD1. Germline V gene lookup returns CDR1 MNHEY and CDR2 SVGEGT. The CDR3 totals 15 residues. Germline trimming cut 2 bases from V and 4 bases from J; bases unmatched to any gene: 7. The CDR3 region is CASSYPTQGPTEAFF. The CDR3 nucleotides are TGTGCCAGCAGTTACCCAACACAGGGGCCCACTGAAGCTTTCTTT.

This chain connects TRBV3-1 (or the pseudogene TRBV3-2) to TRBJ2-5; the D gene is possibly TRBD1 (6 bases). Trimming took off 1 base at V and 1 base at J, with 10 bases between the two ends. Germline V gene lookup returns CDR1 LGHDT and CDR2 YNNKEL (reference sequence). The CDR3 spans 15 residues. This CDR3 reads CASSQGRGPQETQYF. The DNA for the CDR3 is TGTGCCAGCAGCCAAGGCAGGGGCCCCCAAGAGACCCAGTACTTC.